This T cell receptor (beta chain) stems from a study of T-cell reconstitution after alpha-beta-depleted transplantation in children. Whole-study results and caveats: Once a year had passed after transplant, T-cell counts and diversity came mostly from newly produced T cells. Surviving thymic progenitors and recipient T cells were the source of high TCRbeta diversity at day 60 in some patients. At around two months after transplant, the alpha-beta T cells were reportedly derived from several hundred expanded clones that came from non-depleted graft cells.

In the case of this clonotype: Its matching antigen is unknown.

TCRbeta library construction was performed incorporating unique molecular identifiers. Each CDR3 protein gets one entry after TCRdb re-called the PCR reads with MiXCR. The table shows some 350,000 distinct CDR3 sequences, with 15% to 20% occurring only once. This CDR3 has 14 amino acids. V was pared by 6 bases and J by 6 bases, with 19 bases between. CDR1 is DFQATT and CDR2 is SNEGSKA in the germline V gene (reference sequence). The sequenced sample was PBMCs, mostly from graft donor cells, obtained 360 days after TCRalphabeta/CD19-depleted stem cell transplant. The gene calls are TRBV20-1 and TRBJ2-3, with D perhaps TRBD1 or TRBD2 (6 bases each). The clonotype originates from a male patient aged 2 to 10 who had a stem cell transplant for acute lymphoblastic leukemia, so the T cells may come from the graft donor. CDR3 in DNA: TGCAGTGCCAGCTGGGGGGCAGGTGGGGATACGCAGTATTTT. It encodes CSASWGAGGDTQYF.